Below, 30 T cell receptor beta chains from the same sample are listed, as sequenced in a study of T cells after yellow fever vaccination. TCRdb reprocessed the 5' RACE reads with MiXCR, giving one entry per CDR3 protein. The sample carries about 12,000 distinct CDR3 sequences, roughly 4.6% recorded once. Material: PBMCs, either bulk or a sorted T-cell subset (CD4+, CD8+, memory, or dextramer-sorted; not recorded which), obtained 45 days after the yellow fever booster vaccination. Receptor source: a man younger than 45 who received the YFV17D yellow fever vaccine.

This clonotype was counted at least ten times. This chain joins TRBV6-1 and TRBJ2-1; 8 bases match TRBD2. V shed 5 bases, J shed 9 bases, and the junction held 12 bases outside the gene matches. The germline V gene has CDR1 MNHNS and CDR2 SASEGT. The length of the CDR3 is 15 residues. The CDR3 reads CASSPGTRRSREQFF. DNA for the CDR3: TGTGCCAGCAGTCCCGGGACTAGAAGGTCTCGTGAGCAGTTCTTC.

This clonotype was seen a few times. The chain has TRBV5-1 and TRBJ2-7; a possible D gene is TRBD2 (7 bases). The CDR3 is made up of 16 amino acids. Deletions cut 2 bases from V and 0 bases from J, with 15 bases between. Germline V gene data show CDR1 as SGHRS and CDR2 as YFSETQ. CDR3 residues: CASSLEGGLFSYEQYF. The CDR3 DNA sequence: TGCGCCAGCAGCTTAGAGGGGGGACTATTCTCCTACGAGCAGTACTTC.

The table lists this clonotype with many counts. The chain employs TRBV20-1 and TRBJ1-6; 8 nucleotides align to TRBD1. There are 14 residues in the CDR3. Germline loops: CDR1 DFQATT, CDR2 SNEGSKA (reference sequence). V dropped 6 bases and J dropped 7; count of bases not matched to a gene: 8. The CDR3 spells CSAISGTGNSPLHF. Written as DNA, the CDR3 is TGCAGTGCAATTTCCGGGACAGGCAATTCACCCCTCCACTTT.

This clonotype has ten or more counts. V gene TRBV20-1 combines with J gene TRBJ2-3; TRBD1 is a possible D gene (6 bases). Germline V gene data show CDR1 as DFQATT and CDR2 as SNEGSKA (reference sequence). The CDR3 contains 13 residues. V was pared by 3 bases and J by 5 bases, with 12 bases between. The DNA for the CDR3 is TGCAGTGCTAGGAAGGGGACAAGAGATACGCAGTATTTT. It specifies CSARKGTRDTQYF.

This clonotype showed up many times. The V and J genes are TRBV6-5 and TRBJ2-3; possible D gene TRBD2, 6 bases. V gave up 2 bases and J gave up 1 base, with 10 bases separating them. The V gene's germline CDR1 is MNHEY and CDR2 SVGAGI. The CDR3 sequence is 15 residues long. The CDR3 DNA sequence: TGTGCCAGCAGTTACCGGACTATCGGCACAGATACGCAGTATTTT. This gives the protein CASSYRTIGTDTQYF.

The chain recombines TRBV5-5 with TRBJ2-1; 7 nucleotides agree with TRBD1. Germline trimming cut 4 bases from V and 5 bases from J; bases unmatched to any gene: 3. The germline V gene encodes CDR1 SGHKS and CDR2 YYEKEE (reference sequence). CDR3 size: 13 residues. As DNA, the CDR3 is TGTGCCAGCAGCCCCGGACAGGACAATGAGCAGTTCTTC. Translation gives CASSPGQDNEQFF.

In its sample, this clonotype was seen many times. The chain has TRBV20-1 and TRBJ2-2; D assignment may be TRBD1 or TRBD2 (5 bases each). V lost 4 bases, J lost 5 bases, and 17 bases lay in between. CDR1 and CDR2 (germline): DFQATT, SNEGSKA (reference sequence). This CDR3 has 15 amino acids. The CDR3 loop is CSATPAGGRTGELFF. In nucleotides, the CDR3 is TGCAGTGCTACACCAGCTGGGGGTAGGACCGGGGAGCTGTTTTTT.

This clonotype has ten or more counts. The rearrangement joins TRBV7-9 to TRBJ1-2; tentatively, D is TRBD1 (6 bases). The V end lost 4 bases, the J end lost 4 bases, and 10 bases lay between the germline ends. This CDR3 spans 13 amino acids. Germline lookup yields CDR1 SEHNR and CDR2 FQNEAQ (reference sequence). The DNA of the CDR3 is TGTGCCAGCAGCTCGACAGGTCCCTATGGCTACACCTTC. Its translation: CASSSTGPYGYTF. Together with reference TRBV7-9 and TRBJ1-2, the CDR3 gives the full variable domain: DTGVSQNPRHKITKRGQNVTFRCDPISEHNRLYWYRQTLGQGPEFLTYFQNEAQLEKSRLLSDRFSAERPKGSFSTLEIQRTEQGDSAMYLCASSSTGPYGYTFGSGTRLTVV.

The chain employs TRBV5-6 and TRBJ2-7; possibly TRBD2 for D (5 bases). V lost 4 bases to trimming and J lost 0 bases, with 14 bases between them. Germline assignment: CDR1 SGHDT and CDR2 YYEEEE. The CDR3 loop spans 15 amino acids. The CDR3 bases are TGTGCCAGCAGCCCTGGACTGGCCCCCTCCTACGAGCAGTACTTC. Translating gives CASSPGLAPSYEQYF.

This clonotype was picked up many times. The V call is TRBV19, the J call TRBJ2-1; no definite D call. Germline CDR1 LNHDA, CDR2 SQIVND (reference sequence). The V gene lost 6 bases and the J gene lost 3 bases, with 12 bases spanning the gap. The CDR3 has 14 residues. The DNA for the CDR3 is TGTGCCAGTAGAACGGGTGGAGTCTACAATGAGCAGTTCTTC. It translates to CASRTGGVYNEQFF.

This clonotype was picked up many times. An end of the junction does not agree with germline; a read error may underlie this. The chain uses TRBV5-1 and TRBJ2-7; 8 bases are a match to TRBD2. CDR1 and CDR2 (germline): SGHRS, YFSETQ. The CDR3 spans 17 residues. The CDR3 DNA sequence: TGCGCCAGCAGCTTGGAGTCTCCGGGACTAGGTTCCTCCGAGCAGTACTTC. This gives the protein CASSLESPGLGSSEQYF. Variable domain in full (rest from reference TRBV5-1 and TRBJ2-7): KAGVTQTPRYLIKTRGQQVTLSCSPISGHRSVSWYQQTPGQGLQFLFEYFSETQRNKGNFPGRFSGRQFSNSRSEMNVSTLELGDSALYLCASSLESPGLGSSEQYFGPGTRLTVT.

This clonotype was found many times. The CDR3 reads CASGSPPSSYNEQFF. DNA of the CDR3: TGTGCCAGCGGAAGCCCCCCGAGCTCCTACAATGAGCAGTTCTTC. The genes are TRBV7-2 and TRBJ2-1; D remains unclear. There are 15 residues in the CDR3. Trimming shortened V by 8 bases and J by 0 bases, and 14 bases separated the two germline ends. Germline assignment: CDR1 SGHTA and CDR2 FQGNSA.

This clonotype has a count of ten or more. The rearrangement uses TRBV12-3 or TRBV12-4 and TRBJ1-2; no definite D call. Deletions cut 1 base from V and 4 bases from J, with 13 bases between. The CDR3 totals 15 residues. The DNA of the CDR3 is TGTGCCAGCAGTTTAGACTACACCCGGGGCTATGGCTACACCTTC. It encodes CASSLDYTRGYGYTF.

This clonotype was recorded at least ten times. The chain uses TRBV20-1 and TRBJ1-2; no clear D gene. V was shortened by 6 bases and J by 0 bases, with 5 bases between the two germline ends. Per the germline V gene, CDR1 is DFQATT and CDR2 is SNEGSKA (reference sequence). The CDR3 has 11 residues. DNA of the CDR3: TGCAGTGCAGGGTCTAACTATGGCTACACCTTC. Its protein product is CSAGSNYGYTF.

Ten or more counts support this clonotype. V usage is TRBV6-2 or TRBV6-3 and J usage is TRBJ2-6; D is ambiguous. Trimming removed 8 bases at V and 0 bases at J, with 8 bases between. CDR1 and CDR2 from the germline V gene are MNHEY and SVGEGT. The CDR3 has 14 residues. The CDR3 reads CASGTHSGANVLTF. CDR3 nucleotide sequence: TGTGCCAGCGGAACACACTCTGGGGCCAACGTCCTGACTTTC.

The J gene is TRBJ2-5, the V gene TRBV20-1; TRBD1 matches 7 bases. The CDR3 totals 14 residues. The germline CDR1 and CDR2 sequences are DFQATT and SNEGSKA (reference sequence). With 5 bases clipped from V and 4 bases from J, the junction kept 10 bases outside the gene matches. As DNA, the CDR3 is TGCAGTGCTGGAAGGGACAGTTCGGGAGAGACCCAGTACTTC. Its protein product is CSAGRDSSGETQYF.

At least ten counts were recorded for this clonotype. V and J are TRBV13 and TRBJ2-1; D perhaps matches TRBD2 (6 bases). In germline, CDR1 is PRHDT, CDR2 FYEKMQ (reference sequence). This CDR3 contains 15 residues. The V end was cut by 3 bases, the J end by 5 bases, with 14 bases between. This CDR3 reads CASSFVVAAHNEQFF. CDR3 DNA: TGTGCCAGCAGCTTCGTAGTAGCGGCCCACAATGAGCAGTTCTTC.

Many counts were recorded for this clonotype. The rearrangement uses TRBV5-1 and TRBJ2-7; a weak D match, TRBD1 (6 bases). The germline V and J ends were trimmed by 2 bases and 3 bases, with 9 bases remaining between them. Germline V gene data show CDR1 as SGHRS and CDR2 as YFSETQ. The CDR3 runs to 13 residues. The CDR3 DNA sequence: TGCGCCAGCAGCTTCGGGACAAACTACGAGCAGTACTTC. Translating it yields CASSFGTNYEQYF.

This clonotype was counted at least ten times. This chain joins TRBV7-6 and TRBJ2-1, with TRBD2 identical over 8 bases. Unmatched junction bases numbered 8, after V lost 1 base and J lost 6 bases. The CDR3 spans 16 residues. Germline V lookup: CDR1 SGHVS, CDR2 FNYEAQ. CDR3 sequence (DNA): TGTGCCAGCAGCTTAGGCCTAGCGGGTTGGGCCAATGAGCAGTTCTTC. It translates to CASSLGLAGWANEQFF.

This clonotype was detected ten times or more. This chain connects TRBV6-5 to TRBJ2-2; weak D call: TRBD1 (6 bases). The CDR3 totals 15 residues. Looked up from germline, CDR1 is MNHEY and CDR2 is SVGAGI. Trimming took off 2 bases at V and 1 base at J, with 8 bases between the two ends. The CDR3 here is CASSYRGGNTGELFF. DNA for the CDR3: TGTGCCAGCAGTTACAGAGGGGGGAACACCGGGGAGCTGTTTTTT.

This clonotype was observed at least ten times. The chain combines TRBV7-9 with TRBJ1-2; no clear D. This CDR3 is 12 amino acids long. Germline V gene sequence: CDR1 SEHNR, CDR2 FQNEAQ (reference sequence). The V and J ends lost 6 bases and 7 bases respectively, with 12 bases between them. For the CDR3, the DNA is TGTGCCAGCAGTTTCCTAGGGCTTGGCTACACCTTC. Its protein is CASSFLGLGYTF. Full variable domain (rest looked up from reference TRBV7-9 and TRBJ1-2): DTGVSQNPRHKITKRGQNVTFRCDPISEHNRLYWYRQTLGQGPEFLTYFQNEAQLEKSRLLSDRFSAERPKGSFSTLEIQRTEQGDSAMYLCASSFLGLGYTFGSGTRLTVV.

This clonotype was seen ten or more times. The chain combines TRBV12-3 or TRBV12-4 with TRBJ2-7, with 7 positions matching TRBD1. CDR3 length equals 13 residues. V was pared by 5 bases and J by 0 bases, with 1 base of the junction left unmatched. The CDR3 is CASSRDSSYEQYF. CDR3 coding DNA: TGTGCCAGCAGTCGGGACAGCTCCTACGAGCAGTACTTC.

This clonotype occurred many times. This rearrangement joins TRBV10-2 to TRBJ2-1, with D possibly being TRBD2 (6 bases). In germline, CDR1 is WSHSY, CDR2 SAAADI. Trimming took 2 bases from V and 9 from J, leaving 14 bases between them. The CDR3 contains 14 residues. The CDR3, as DNA: TGCGCCAGCAGTGAGCAGGGAGGAGGCAGTGAGCAGTTCTTC. This encodes CASSEQGGGSEQFF.

The sample holds many counts of this clonotype. This sequence joins TRBV18 and TRBJ1-4; D possibly corresponds to TRBD1 (5 bases). Germline V gene data show CDR1 as KGHSH and CDR2 as LQKENI. The V end lost 1 base, the J end lost 3 bases, and 9 bases lay between the germline ends. This CDR3 comprises 15 residues. In DNA form, the CDR3 reads TGTGCCAGCTCACCACAGGGACTGGCTAATGAAAAACTGTTTTTT. This sequence encodes CASSPQGLANEKLFF.

This clonotype was picked up many times. This chain links TRBV10-3 with TRBJ1-3, with a weak D call TRBD1 (6 bases). V was cut by 6 bases and J by 0 bases, with 12 bases left in between. This CDR3 contains 15 residues. Germline V gene lookup returns CDR1 ENHRY and CDR2 SYGVKD. The CDR3 loop reads CAIRGQSSSGNTIYF. The CDR3 DNA reads as TGTGCCATCAGAGGACAGTCCTCCTCTGGAAACACCATATATTTT.

This clonotype was seen repeatedly, ten times or more. V gene TRBV20-1 combines with J gene TRBJ2-2; 9 bases map to TRBD1. J was trimmed by 6 bases and V by 5 bases; bases with no gene match: 10. From germline, CDR1 is DFQATT and CDR2 SNEGSKA (reference sequence). The CDR3 totals 15 residues. CDR3 nucleotide sequence: TGCAGTGCTTCTCTTCGACAGGGGGTGGCCGGGGAGCTGTTTTTT. Its protein is CSASLRQGVAGELFF.

This clonotype occurred many times. The chain carries TRBV7-2 and TRBJ2-1; tentatively, D is TRBD1 or TRBD2 (5 bases each). Germline V CDR1 and CDR2: SGHTA, FQGNSA. The CDR3 loop spans 13 amino acids. V dropped 5 bases and J dropped 13 bases, with 18 bases sitting between them. CDR3: CASSAWTGANQFF. The CDR3 DNA sequence: TGTGCCAGCAGCGCATGGACTGGGGCCAACCAGTTCTTC.

The sample holds many counts of this clonotype. The chain uses TRBV5-4 and TRBJ1-2; 8 bases line up with TRBD1. The germline V gene has CDR1 SGHNT and CDR2 YYREEE (reference sequence). The CDR3 contains 15 residues. V lost 5 bases, J lost 8 bases, and 14 bases stayed unmatched. CDR3 DNA sequence: TGTGCCAGCAGTTTCCCCGGGACAGGCGCGAGGGGCTACACCTTC. It encodes CASSFPGTGARGYTF.

This clonotype was seen at least ten times. The rearrangement uses TRBV20-1 and TRBJ2-7; maybe TRBD2 (5 bases). The CDR3 sequence is 13 residues long. The V gene lost 6 bases and the J gene lost 3 bases, with 15 bases spanning the gap. CDR1 and CDR2 (germline): DFQATT, SNEGSKA (reference sequence). The CDR3 nucleotides are TGCAGTGCAAAGGACTTCACTTACTACGAGCAGTACTTC. Translated: CSAKDFTYYEQYF.

This clonotype was seen at least ten times. V and J are TRBV5-1 and TRBJ2-3; 9 nucleotides align to TRBD2. Per the germline V gene, CDR1 is SGHRS and CDR2 is YFSETQ. V trimming: 5 bases; J trimming: 3 bases; junction bases outside the gene matches: 4. This CDR3 has 14 residues. The CDR3 sequence: CASRASGITDTQYF. CDR3 sequence (DNA): TGCGCCAGCAGGGCTAGCGGGATTACAGATACGCAGTATTTT.